This T cell receptor (beta chain) derives from a study of patients and donors after allogeneic stem cell transplantation. This clonotype was seen only a few times. The CDR3 covers 15 residues. With V trimmed by 0 bases and J by 5 bases, 8 bases remained unmatched. Germline V gene lookup returns CDR1 SGHRS and CDR2 YFSETQ. TCRdb independently ran MiXCR on the RT-PCR reads; one entry per CDR3 protein. This sample carries about a million distinct CDR3 sequences, roughly 18% of them seen once, and the ten largest clones take around 6%. The sequence was collected from a human donor who was either an allogeneic HSCT recipient or a stem cell or donor lymphocyte infusion donor (not recorded which). It is not recorded whose cells these are; they may come from a transplant donor. The specimen was blood, either unsorted or a sorted T cell fraction (not recorded which). The gene calls are TRBV5-1 and TRBJ2-7; 7 bases line up with TRBD2. CDR3 protein: CASSLGTLANDEQYF. In DNA, the CDR3 is TGCGCCAGCAGCTTGGGTACACTAGCGAACGACGAGCAGTACTTC.